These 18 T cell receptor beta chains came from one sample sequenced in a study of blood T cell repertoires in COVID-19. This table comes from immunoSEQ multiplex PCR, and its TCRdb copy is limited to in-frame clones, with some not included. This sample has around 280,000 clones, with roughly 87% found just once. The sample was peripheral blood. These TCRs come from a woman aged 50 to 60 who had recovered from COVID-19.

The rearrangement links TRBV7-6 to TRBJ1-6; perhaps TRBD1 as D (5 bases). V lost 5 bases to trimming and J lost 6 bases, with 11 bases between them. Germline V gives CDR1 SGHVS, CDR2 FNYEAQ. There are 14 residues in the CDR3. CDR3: CASSAGGFNSPLHF. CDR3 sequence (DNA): TGTGCCAGCAGCGCGGGGGGGTTTAATTCACCCCTCCACTTT.

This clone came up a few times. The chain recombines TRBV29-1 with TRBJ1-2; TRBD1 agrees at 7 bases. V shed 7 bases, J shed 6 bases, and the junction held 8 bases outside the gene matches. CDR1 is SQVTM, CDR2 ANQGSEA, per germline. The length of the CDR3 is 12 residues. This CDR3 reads CSALGQEHGYTF. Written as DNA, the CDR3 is TGCAGCGCCCTCGGACAGGAGCATGGCTACACCTTC.

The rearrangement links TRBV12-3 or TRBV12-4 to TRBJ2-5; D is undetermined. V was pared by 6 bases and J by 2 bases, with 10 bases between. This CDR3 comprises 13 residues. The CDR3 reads CASSSTDQETQYF. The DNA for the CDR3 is TGTGCCAGCAGCTCTACAGATCAAGAGACCCAGTACTTC.

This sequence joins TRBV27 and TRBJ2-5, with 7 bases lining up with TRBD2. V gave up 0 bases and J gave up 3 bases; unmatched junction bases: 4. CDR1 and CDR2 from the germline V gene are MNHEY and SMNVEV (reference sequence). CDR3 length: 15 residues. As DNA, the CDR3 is TGTGCCAGCAGTTTATCAATGCTAGCGGAAGAGACCCAGTACTTC. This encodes CASSLSMLAEETQYF.

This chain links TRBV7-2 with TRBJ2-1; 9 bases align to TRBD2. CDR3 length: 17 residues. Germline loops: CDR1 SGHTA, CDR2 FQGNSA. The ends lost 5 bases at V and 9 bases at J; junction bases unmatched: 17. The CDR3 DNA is TGTGCCAGCAGCCCCCGCGTCGTGGCGGGGGGGCCTATTGAGCAGTTCTTC. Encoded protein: CASSPRVVAGGPIEQFF.

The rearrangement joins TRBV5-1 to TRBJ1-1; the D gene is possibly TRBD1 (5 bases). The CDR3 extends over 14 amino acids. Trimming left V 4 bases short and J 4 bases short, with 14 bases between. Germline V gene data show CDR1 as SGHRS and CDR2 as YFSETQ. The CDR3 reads CASSISRGPTEAFF. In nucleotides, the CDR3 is TGCGCCAGCAGCATTAGTAGGGGCCCCACTGAAGCTTTCTTT. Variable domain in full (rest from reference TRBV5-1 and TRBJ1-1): KAGVTQTPRYLIKTRGQQVTLSCSPISGHRSVSWYQQTPGQGLQFLFEYFSETQRNKGNFPGRFSGRQFSNSRSEMNVSTLELGDSALYLCASSISRGPTEAFFGQGTRLTVV.

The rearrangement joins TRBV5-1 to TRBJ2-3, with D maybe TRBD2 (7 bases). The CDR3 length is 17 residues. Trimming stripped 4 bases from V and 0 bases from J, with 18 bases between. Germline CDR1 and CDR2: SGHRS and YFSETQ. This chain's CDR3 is CASSPVRGGISTDTQYF. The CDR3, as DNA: TGCGCCAGCAGCCCCGTGAGGGGGGGAATTAGCACAGATACGCAGTATTTT.

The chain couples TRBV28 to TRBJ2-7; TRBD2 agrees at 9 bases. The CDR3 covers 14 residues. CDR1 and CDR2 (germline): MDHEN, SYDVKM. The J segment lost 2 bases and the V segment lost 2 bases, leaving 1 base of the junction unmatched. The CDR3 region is CASSLIAGAYEQYF. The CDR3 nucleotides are TGTGCCAGCAGTTTAATAGCGGGAGCCTACGAGCAGTACTTC.

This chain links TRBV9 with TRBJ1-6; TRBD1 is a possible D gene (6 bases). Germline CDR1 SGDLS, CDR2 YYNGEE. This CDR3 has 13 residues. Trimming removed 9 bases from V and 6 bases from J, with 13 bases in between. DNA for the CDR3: TGTGCCACCTCCCGACAGGCTAATTCACCCCTCCACTTT. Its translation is CATSRQANSPLHF.

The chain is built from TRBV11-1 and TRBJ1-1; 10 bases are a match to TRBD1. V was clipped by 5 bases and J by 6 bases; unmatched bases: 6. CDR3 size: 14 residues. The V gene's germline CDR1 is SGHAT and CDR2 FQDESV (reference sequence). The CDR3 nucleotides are TGTGCCAGCAGCAGCGGACAGGGGGGCTCTGAAGCTTTCTTT. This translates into CASSSGQGGSEAFF.

The CDR3 loop is CAISPLSTDTQYF. DNA for the CDR3: TGTGCCATCAGCCCCCTAAGCACAGATACGCAGTATTTT. J is TRBJ2-3 and V is TRBV10-3, with no clear D. Germline assignment: CDR1 ENHRY and CDR2 SYGVKD. CDR3 size: 13 residues. Trimming took 6 bases from V and 0 from J, leaving 7 bases between them.

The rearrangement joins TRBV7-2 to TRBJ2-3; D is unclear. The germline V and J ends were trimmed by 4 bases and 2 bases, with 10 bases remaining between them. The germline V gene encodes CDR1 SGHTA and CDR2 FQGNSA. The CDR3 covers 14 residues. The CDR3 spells CASSSWQYTDTQYF. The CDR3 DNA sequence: TGTGCCAGCAGCTCCTGGCAATACACAGATACGCAGTATTTT.

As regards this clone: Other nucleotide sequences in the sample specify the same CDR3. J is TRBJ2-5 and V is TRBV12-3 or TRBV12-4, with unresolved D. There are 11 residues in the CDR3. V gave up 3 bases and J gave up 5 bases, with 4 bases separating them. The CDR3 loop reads CASSFGETQYF. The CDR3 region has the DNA TGTGCCAGCAGTTTCGGGGAGACCCAGTACTTC.

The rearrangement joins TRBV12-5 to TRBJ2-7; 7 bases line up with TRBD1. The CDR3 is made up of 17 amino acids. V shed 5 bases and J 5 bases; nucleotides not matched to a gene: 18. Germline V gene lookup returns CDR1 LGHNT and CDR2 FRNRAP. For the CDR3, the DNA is TGTGCTAGTGGTGACAGGGTTTATGGAGCCCGGAACCACGAGCAGTACTTC. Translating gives CASGDRVYGARNHEQYF.

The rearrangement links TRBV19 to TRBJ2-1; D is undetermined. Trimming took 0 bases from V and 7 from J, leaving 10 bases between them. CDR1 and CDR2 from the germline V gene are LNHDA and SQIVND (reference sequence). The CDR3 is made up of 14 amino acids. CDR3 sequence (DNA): TGTGCCAGTAGTATAGAAAGCGTTTGGAATGAGCAGTTCTTC. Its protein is CASSIESVWNEQFF.

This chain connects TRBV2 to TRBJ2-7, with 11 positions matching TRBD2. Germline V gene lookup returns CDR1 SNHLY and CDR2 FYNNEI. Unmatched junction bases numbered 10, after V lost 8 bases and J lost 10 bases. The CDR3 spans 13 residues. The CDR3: CASRGLAGGFQYF. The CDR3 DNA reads TGTGCCAGCCGGGGCCTAGCGGGAGGTTTTCAGTACTTC.

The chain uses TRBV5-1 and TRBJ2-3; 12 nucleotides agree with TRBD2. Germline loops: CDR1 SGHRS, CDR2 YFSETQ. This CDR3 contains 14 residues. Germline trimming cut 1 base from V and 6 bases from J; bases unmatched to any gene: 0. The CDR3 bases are TGCGCCAGCAGCTTGACTAGCGGGGGGGATACGCAGTATTTT. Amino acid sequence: CASSLTSGGDTQYF. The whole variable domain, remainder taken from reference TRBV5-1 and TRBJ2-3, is KAGVTQTPRYLIKTRGQQVTLSCSPISGHRSVSWYQQTPGQGLQFLFEYFSETQRNKGNFPGRFSGRQFSNSRSEMNVSTLELGDSALYLCASSLTSGGDTQYFGPGTRLTVL.

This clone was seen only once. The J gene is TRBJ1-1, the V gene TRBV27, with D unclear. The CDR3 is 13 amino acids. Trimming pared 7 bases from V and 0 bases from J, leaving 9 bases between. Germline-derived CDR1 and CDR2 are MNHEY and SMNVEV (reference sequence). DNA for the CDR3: TGTGCCAGCACGAGCGGAGTGAACACTGAAGCTTTCTTT. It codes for CASTSGVNTEAFF.